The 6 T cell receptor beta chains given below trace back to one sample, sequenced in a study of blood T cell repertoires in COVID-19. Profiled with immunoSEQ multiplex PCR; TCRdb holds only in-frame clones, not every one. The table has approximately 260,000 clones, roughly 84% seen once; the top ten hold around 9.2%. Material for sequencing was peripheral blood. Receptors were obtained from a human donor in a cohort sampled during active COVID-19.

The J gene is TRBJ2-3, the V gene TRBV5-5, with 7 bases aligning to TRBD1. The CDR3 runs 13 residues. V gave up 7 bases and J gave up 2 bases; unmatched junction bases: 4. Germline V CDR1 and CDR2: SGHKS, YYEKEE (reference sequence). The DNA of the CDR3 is TGTGCCAGCGAGGGACAGCCCACAGATACGCAGTATTTT. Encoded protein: CASEGQPTDTQYF.

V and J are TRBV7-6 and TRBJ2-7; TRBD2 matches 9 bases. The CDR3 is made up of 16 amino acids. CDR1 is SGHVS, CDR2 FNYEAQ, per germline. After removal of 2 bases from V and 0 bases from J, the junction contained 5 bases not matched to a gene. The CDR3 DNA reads TGTGCCAGCAGCTTATATAGCGGGAGAGGCTCCTACGAGCAGTACTTC. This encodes CASSLYSGRGSYEQYF.

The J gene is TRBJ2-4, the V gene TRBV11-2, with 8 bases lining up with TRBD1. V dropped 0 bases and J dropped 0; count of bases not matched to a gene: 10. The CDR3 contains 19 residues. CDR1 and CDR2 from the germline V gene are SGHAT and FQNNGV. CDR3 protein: CASSLDQGTGRLAKNIQYF. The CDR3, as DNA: TGTGCCAGCAGCTTAGACCAGGGGACAGGTCGGTTAGCCAAAAACATTCAGTACTTC.

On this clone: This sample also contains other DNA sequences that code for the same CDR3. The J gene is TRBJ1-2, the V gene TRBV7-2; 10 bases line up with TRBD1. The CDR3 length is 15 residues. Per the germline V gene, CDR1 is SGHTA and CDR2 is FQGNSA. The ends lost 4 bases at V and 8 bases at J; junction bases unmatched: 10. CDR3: CASSSTVDRGPGYTF. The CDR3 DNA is TGTGCCAGCAGCTCAACAGTAGACAGGGGGCCCGGCTACACCTTC.

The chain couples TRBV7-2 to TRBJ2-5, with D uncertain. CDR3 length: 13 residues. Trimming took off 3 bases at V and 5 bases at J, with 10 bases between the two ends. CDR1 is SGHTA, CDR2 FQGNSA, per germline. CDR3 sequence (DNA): TGTGCCAGCAGCTTCCCCGCCCGGGAGACCCAGTACTTC. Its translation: CASSFPARETQYF.

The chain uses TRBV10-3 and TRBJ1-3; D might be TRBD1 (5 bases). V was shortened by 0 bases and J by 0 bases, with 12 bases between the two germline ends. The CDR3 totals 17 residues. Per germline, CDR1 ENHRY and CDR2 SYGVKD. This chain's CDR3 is CAISESQGQGSGNTIYF. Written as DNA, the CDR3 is TGTGCCATCAGTGAGTCTCAGGGCCAAGGCTCTGGAAACACCATATATTTT.